The 4 T cell receptor beta chains below come from one sample, sequenced in a study of Ad26.COV2.S vaccination and SARS-CoV-2 variants. Treatment meaning: 15 to 20 received Ad26.COV2.S at low or high dose, single or two shots; 5 received placebo; per-sample allocation not given. The investigators took samples on day 63 after the first vaccine or placebo injection. Using immunoSEQ multiplex PCR, the repertoire was profiled, and TCRdb retains in-frame clones only, with some absent. The profile shows approximately 250,000 clones, around nine tenths of them singletons. Sequencing used peripheral blood, obtained in a trial of Ad26.COV2.S vaccine versus placebo. The receptors derive from a person aged 18 to 59 who received the Ad26.COV2.S COVID-19 vaccine or a placebo.

This sequence joins TRBV7-9 and TRBJ1-6, with a possible D match to TRBD1 (5 bases). The CDR3 is made up of 14 amino acids. CDR1 and CDR2 (germline): SEHNR, FQNEAQ (reference sequence). The germline V and J ends were trimmed by 5 bases and 7 bases, with 12 bases remaining between them. The CDR3 protein is CASSRQGNNSPLHF. As DNA, the CDR3 is TGTGCCAGCAGCCGTCAGGGAAACAATTCACCCCTCCACTTT.

The V gene is TRBV4-1, the J gene TRBJ2-3; tentatively, D is TRBD2 (6 bases). The V and J ends lost 4 bases and 2 bases respectively, with 13 bases between them. Looked up from germline, CDR1 is MGHRA and CDR2 is YSYEKL. The CDR3 length is 15 residues. The chain's CDR3 is CASSPAGLNTDTQYF. The CDR3 bases are TGCGCCAGCAGCCCGGCGGGACTCAACACAGATACGCAGTATTTT.

The V and J genes are TRBV5-1 and TRBJ2-5, with D perhaps matching TRBD2 (7 bases). The CDR3 has 14 amino acids. Per germline, CDR1 SGHRS and CDR2 YFSETQ. The V end lost 4 bases, the J end lost 1 base, and 11 bases lay between the germline ends. CDR3 residues: CASSPGGSQETQYF. As DNA, the CDR3 is TGCGCCAGCAGCCCGGGGGGCAGCCAAGAGACCCAGTACTTC.

CDR3 in DNA: TGTGCCAGCAGCCAAGGTTTCGGGGGCAATGAAAAACTGTTTTTT. Its protein product is CASSQGFGGNEKLFF. The J gene is TRBJ1-4, the V gene TRBV3-1 (or the pseudogene TRBV3-2); D is possibly TRBD1 (6 bases). Germline CDR1 reads LGHDT; CDR2 reads YNNKEL (reference sequence). The ends were cut back, 1 base at V and 5 bases at J, with 11 bases in the middle. The CDR3 has 15 residues.